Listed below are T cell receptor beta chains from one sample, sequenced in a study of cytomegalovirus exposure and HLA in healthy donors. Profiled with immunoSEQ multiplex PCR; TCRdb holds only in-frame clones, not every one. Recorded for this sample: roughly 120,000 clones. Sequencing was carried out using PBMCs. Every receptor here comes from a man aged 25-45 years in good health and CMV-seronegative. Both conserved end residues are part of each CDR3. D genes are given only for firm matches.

CDR3 DNA: TGTGCCAGCAGCTTGCCGGGATCTTCCTATGGCTACACCTTC; CDR3 protein: CASSLPGSSYGYTF; V gene: TRBV7-2; J gene: TRBJ1-2; D gene: -
CDR3 DNA: TGTGCCAGCAGCGCGGACAGGGGGCGCGAAAACACCATATATTTT; CDR3 protein: CASSADRGRENTIYF; V gene: TRBV9; J gene: TRBJ1-3; D gene: TRBD1
CDR3 DNA: TGTGCCAGCAGTTCTCAGGGGGCATTCTATGGCTACACCTTC; CDR3 protein: CASSSQGAFYGYTF; V gene: TRBV28; J gene: TRBJ1-2; D gene: TRBD1
CDR3 DNA: TGTGCCAGCAGCAAACCCTCGCGGGGGTACTATAGCAATCAGCCCCAGCATTTT; CDR3 protein: CASSKPSRGYYSNQPQHF; V gene: TRBV21-1; J gene: TRBJ1-5; D gene: -
CDR3 DNA: TGTGCCAGCAGGCGCCCAGAGAGGAACTATGGCTACACCTTC; CDR3 protein: CASRRPERNYGYTF; V gene: TRBV6-5; J gene: TRBJ1-2; D gene: -
CDR3 DNA: TGTGCCAGCAGTGTTGTCAGGAACTACGAGCAGTACTTC; CDR3 protein: CASSVVRNYEQYF; V gene: TRBV6-1; J gene: TRBJ2-7; D gene: -
CDR3 DNA: TGTGCCAGCAGTTTATACCGGGACAGGGGGAACACTGAAGCTTTCTTT; CDR3 protein: CASSLYRDRGNTEAFF; V gene: TRBV27; J gene: TRBJ1-1; D gene: TRBD1
CDR3 DNA: TGTGCCAGCAGCTTGGGGCAGCAAGAGACCCAGTACTTC; CDR3 protein: CASSLGQQETQYF; V gene: TRBV11-3; J gene: TRBJ2-5; D gene: -
CDR3 DNA: TGTGCCAGCCTGGGACAGCAGCGCTACAATGAGCAGTTCTTC; CDR3 protein: CASLGQQRYNEQFF; V gene: TRBV6-1; J gene: TRBJ2-1; D gene: TRBD1
CDR3 DNA: TGTGCCAGCAGCGCGGGGGTAGACGAGCAGTACTTC; CDR3 protein: CASSAGVDEQYF; V gene: TRBV9; J gene: TRBJ2-7; D gene: -
CDR3 DNA: TGTGCCAGCAGCGTAGAGGGGTTAGCCCCCCAAGAGACCCAGTACTTC; CDR3 protein: CASSVEGLAPQETQYF; V gene: TRBV9; J gene: TRBJ2-5; D gene: -
CDR3 DNA: TGTGCCAGCGGGGGGGCAGGGACCTACGAGCAGTACTTC; CDR3 protein: CASGGAGTYEQYF; V gene: TRBV5-5; J gene: TRBJ2-7; D gene: -
CDR3 DNA: TGCGCCAGCAGCTTGGGATTGCTAGGGGCACGGTACTTC; CDR3 protein: CASSLGLLGARYF; V gene: TRBV5-1; J gene: TRBJ2-7; D gene: -
CDR3 DNA: TGTGCCAGCACCCCGCAAGGGGGCGATAATTCACCCCTCCACTTT; CDR3 protein: CASTPQGGDNSPLHF; V gene: TRBV6-6; J gene: TRBJ1-6; D gene: TRBD1
CDR3 DNA: TGTGCCAGCAGTTTATCCCCACAACTATGGCATCGGAGGACAACTAATGAAAAACTGTTTTTT; CDR3 protein: CASSLSPQLWHRRTTNEKLFF; V gene: TRBV27; J gene: TRBJ1-4; D gene: -